One sample yielded the 8 T cell receptor beta chains listed below, sequenced in a study of shared clonotypes between healthy human individuals. Measured with immunoSEQ multiplex PCR; TCRdb has only the in-frame clones, and not every one. The sample yields hundreds of thousands of clones, around three quarters seen once. Sequencing was carried out using PBMCs. The receptor set was obtained from a woman in her thirties or forties in good health. Some clones in this sample may be carry-over from other donors' samples.

V and J are TRBV7-3 and TRBJ2-3, with 7 bases matching TRBD1. Trimming took 5 bases from V and 7 from J; bases not matched to a gene: 3. This CDR3 is 12 amino acids long. Germline CDR1 and CDR2: SGHTA and FQGTGA. The CDR3 DNA is TGTGCCAGCAGCCAGGGACAGAATACGCAGTATTTT. Its translation is CASSQGQNTQYF.

V and J are TRBV19 and TRBJ1-1; weak D call: TRBD1 (6 bases). Trimming cost V 1 base and J 2 bases, with 14 bases left between them. CDR1 LNHDA and CDR2 SQIVND come from the germline V gene (reference sequence). CDR3 length: 16 residues. CDR3 in amino acids: CASSIGGRRGNTEAFF. The CDR3 bases are TGTGCCAGTAGTATAGGGGGGCGCAGAGGTAACACTGAAGCTTTCTTT.

This clone was observed at least ten times. The chain couples TRBV28 to TRBJ1-6; D not resolved. The CDR3 has 12 amino acids. Per the germline V gene, CDR1 is MDHEN and CDR2 is SYDVKM. Trimming shortened V by 5 bases and J by 14 bases, and 13 bases separated the two germline ends. CDR3 DNA: TGTGCCAGCAGTACGACTGGGAGGTCCCTCCACTTT. It encodes CASSTTGRSLHF.

The chain couples TRBV7-9 to TRBJ2-7, with 8 bases matching TRBD1. V shed 8 bases, J shed 3 bases, and the junction held 3 bases outside the gene matches. The CDR3 contains 12 residues. Germline CDR1 reads SEHNR; CDR2 reads FQNEAQ (reference sequence). CDR3 coding DNA: TGTGCCAGCGGGGACAGGTTCTACGAGCAGTACTTC. This codes for CASGDRFYEQYF. Combining the CDR3 with reference TRBV7-9 and TRBJ2-7 gives the whole variable domain DTGVSQNPRHKITKRGQNVTFRCDPISEHNRLYWYRQTLGQGPEFLTYFQNEAQLEKSRLLSDRFSAERPKGSFSTLEIQRTEQGDSAMYLCASGDRFYEQYFGPGTRLTVT.

This clone was seen a few times. The rearrangement links TRBV18 to TRBJ2-2; D not resolved. The germline gives CDR1 KGHSH, CDR2 LQKENI. CDR3 length: 14 residues. The ends were cut back, 2 bases at V and 7 bases at J, with 11 bases in the middle. The CDR3 protein is CASSPRPKGGELFF. CDR3 coding DNA: TGTGCCAGCTCACCAAGGCCGAAGGGCGGGGAGCTGTTTTTT.

This sequence joins TRBV18 and TRBJ2-1; a possible D gene is TRBD1 (6 bases). V lost 5 bases and J 8 bases, leaving 13 bases between the germline ends. CDR1 and CDR2 (germline): KGHSH, LQKENI. The CDR3 length is 13 residues. The CDR3 DNA reads TGTGCCAGCTCAAGGACAGTGGGGGATGAGCAGTTCTTC. The encoded protein is CASSRTVGDEQFF.

The rearrangement links TRBV20-1 to TRBJ2-5; D gene uncertain. The CDR3 has 11 amino acids. Germline lookup yields CDR1 DFQATT and CDR2 SNEGSKA (reference sequence). V was shortened by 6 bases and J by 5 bases, with 10 bases between the two germline ends. The CDR3 sequence: CSARPYETQYF. The CDR3 DNA is TGCAGTGCCCGCCCCTATGAGACCCAGTACTTC.

This chain joins TRBV18 and TRBJ1-3; 7 nucleotides align to TRBD1. J lost 0 bases, V lost 4 bases, and 12 bases had no gene match. The CDR3 runs 18 residues. CDR1 and CDR2 from the germline V gene are KGHSH and LQKENI. This CDR3 is CASSQPDRPNSSGNTIYF. The CDR3, as DNA: TGTGCCAGCTCACAACCGGACAGGCCCAATTCCTCTGGAAACACCATATATTTT.